Below, 26 T cell receptor beta chains from the same sample are listed, as sequenced in a study of cytomegalovirus exposure and HLA in healthy donors. The PCR employed 60 Vbeta primers together with 13 Jbeta primers. TCRdb's copy holds only in-frame clones and misses some; the assay was immunoSEQ multiplex PCR. Among approximately 110,000 clones, about 83% were seen once, and the ten largest hold roughly 5%. Sequences were obtained from PBMCs. The receptors originated from a female donor in good health and CMV-seropositive.

The rearrangement uses TRBV2 and TRBJ1-5; 7 nucleotides line up with TRBD1. V trimming: 6 bases; J trimming: 0 bases; junction bases outside the gene matches: 5. Germline V lookup: CDR1 SNHLY, CDR2 FYNNEI. The CDR3 is 15 residues long. The CDR3 DNA reads TGTGCCAGCAGCGCGGGACAGCTTAGCAATCAGCCCCAGCATTTT. It is translated as CASSAGQLSNQPQHF.

The chain uses TRBV7-2 and TRBJ1-4; 7 nucleotides align to TRBD1. Germline values: CDR1 SGHTA, CDR2 FQGNSA. This CDR3 comprises 16 residues. The junction had 4 bases not matched to a gene; V was cut back by 0 bases and J by 3 bases. The chain's CDR3 is CASSLARQGPNEKLFF. CDR3 nucleotide sequence: TGTGCCAGCAGCTTAGCAAGACAGGGTCCTAATGAAAAACTGTTTTTT.

The sample holds one count of this clone. The CDR3 region is CSVTTGLAGPSGEQYF. In nucleotides, the CDR3 is TGCAGCGTAACAACGGGACTAGCGGGCCCGTCTGGCGAGCAGTACTTC. This sequence joins TRBV29-1 and TRBJ2-7, with TRBD2 matching over 12 bases. In germline, CDR1 is SQVTM, CDR2 ANQGSEA. V lost 6 bases to trimming and J lost 6 bases; unmatched junction nucleotides: 15. The CDR3 has 16 residues.

V and J are TRBV15 and TRBJ1-5; 7 nucleotides match TRBD1. CDR1 and CDR2 (germline): LNHNV, YYDKDF (reference sequence). V was clipped by 5 bases and J by 8 bases; unmatched bases: 6. The CDR3 is 13 amino acids. The CDR3 loop is CATSGRQGKPQHF. The CDR3 region has the DNA TGTGCCACCAGCGGCAGACAGGGAAAGCCCCAGCATTTT.

This chain links TRBV5-6 with TRBJ2-4; D gene uncertain. Trimming pared 5 bases from V and 4 bases from J, leaving 10 bases between. The CDR3 is 13 amino acids. CDR1 and CDR2 (germline): SGHDT, YYEEEE. The DNA of the CDR3 is TGTGCCAGCAGTACAGCTTCTAAAAACATTCAGTACTTC. Translating it yields CASSTASKNIQYF.

V gene TRBV4-1 combines with J gene TRBJ2-3; 10 nucleotides line up with TRBD2. V shed 4 bases, J shed 5 bases, and the junction held 6 bases outside the gene matches. The CDR3 has 15 amino acids. The germline V gene has CDR1 MGHRA and CDR2 YSYEKL. The CDR3, as DNA: TGCGCCAGCAGCCCCGCTCTAGCGGGAGAAGATACGCAGTATTTT. The encoded protein is CASSPALAGEDTQYF.

The chain joins TRBV6-5 to TRBJ2-2; TRBD2 might be the D (6 bases). Germline V gene data show CDR1 as MNHEY and CDR2 as SVGAGI. The CDR3 has 14 residues. Trimming pared 4 bases from V and 5 bases from J, leaving 11 bases between. The CDR3 nucleotides are TGTGCCAGCAGTTCCGCCAGCGGGACCGGGGAGCTGTTTTTT. Its translation: CASSSASGTGELFF.

The chain links TRBV7-9 to TRBJ1-1, with 8 bases matching TRBD1. CDR1 and CDR2 (germline): SEHNR, FQNEAQ (reference sequence). V was clipped by 4 bases and J by 4 bases; unmatched bases: 11. CDR3 length equals 16 residues. CDR3 in DNA: TGTGCCAGCAGCTCGCCAGGGGGCTGGCGAGGCACTGAAGCTTTCTTT. It is translated as CASSSPGGWRGTEAFF. The variable domain in full, completed from reference TRBV7-9 and TRBJ1-1, reads DTGVSQNPRHKITKRGQNVTFRCDPISEHNRLYWYRQTLGQGPEFLTYFQNEAQLEKSRLLSDRFSAERPKGSFSTLEIQRTEQGDSAMYLCASSSPGGWRGTEAFFGQGTRLTVV.

This clone was seen once. The chain uses TRBV6-1 and TRBJ2-5, with TRBD1 identical over 9 bases. From germline, CDR1 is MNHNS and CDR2 SASEGT. The trim removed 5 bases at V and 5 bases at J, leaving 3 bases unmatched. This CDR3 contains 13 residues. The CDR3 loop reads CASSRTGEETQYF. The CDR3 DNA follows: TGTGCCAGCAGTCGGACAGGGGAGGAGACCCAGTACTTC.

This rearrangement joins TRBV6-5 to TRBJ2-5, with 9 bases aligning to TRBD1. The germline V gene encodes CDR1 MNHEY and CDR2 SVGAGI. The CDR3 loop spans 16 amino acids. V gave up 2 bases and J gave up 3 bases; unmatched junction bases: 7. The CDR3 loop is CASSYTSGTGKETQYF. CDR3 nucleotides: TGTGCCAGCAGTTACACATCCGGGACAGGGAAAGAGACCCAGTACTTC.

The chain uses TRBV5-4 and TRBJ2-1; TRBD2 agrees at 14 bases. Germline CDR1 SGHNT, CDR2 YYREEE (reference sequence). Trimming cost V 2 bases and J 3 bases; bases outside gene matches: 1. CDR3 size: 16 residues. CDR3 amino acids: CASSFGTSGGYNEQFF. CDR3 nucleotides: TGTGCCAGCAGCTTTGGGACTAGCGGGGGCTACAATGAGCAGTTCTTC.

V usage is TRBV2 and J usage is TRBJ2-7; TRBD1 matches 10 bases. The CDR3 sequence is 14 residues long. The V and J ends lost 5 bases and 3 bases, in that order; junction bases with no gene match: 4. Germline lookup yields CDR1 SNHLY and CDR2 FYNNEI. CDR3 residues: CASSPRTGGYEQYF. Written as DNA, the CDR3 is TGTGCCAGCAGTCCCCGGACAGGGGGCTACGAGCAGTACTTC.

The chain combines TRBV18 with TRBJ2-7, with 9 bases lining up with TRBD1. This CDR3 is 15 amino acids long. J lost 4 bases, V lost 6 bases, and 10 bases had no gene match. Looked up from germline, CDR1 is KGHSH and CDR2 is LQKENI. CDR3 sequence (DNA): TGTGCCAGCTCGCACCCCGGACAGGGGACTTACGAGCAGTACTTC. Residues: CASSHPGQGTYEQYF. Full variable domain (remainder filled in from reference TRBV18 and TRBJ2-7): NAGVMQNPRHLVRRRGQEARLRCSPMKGHSHVYWYRQLPEEGLKFMVYLQKENIIDESGMPKERFSAEFPKEGPSILRIQQVVRGDSAAYFCASSHPGQGTYEQYFGPGTRLTVT.

This clone is medium-sized. Different DNA sequences within this sample yield the same CDR3. V and J are TRBV2 and TRBJ2-3; 9 bases map to TRBD1. The J segment lost 4 bases and the V segment lost 4 bases, leaving 9 bases of the junction unmatched. Germline CDR1 and CDR2: SNHLY and FYNNEI. This CDR3 has 16 amino acids. CDR3 sequence: CASSVQGAGSSDTQYF. CDR3 coding DNA: TGTGCCAGCAGTGTACAGGGGGCAGGGTCATCAGATACGCAGTATTTT.

The chain uses TRBV28 and TRBJ2-7; the match to TRBD2 covers 7 bases. Germline lookup yields CDR1 MDHEN and CDR2 SYDVKM. The CDR3 is made up of 16 amino acids. With V trimmed by 6 bases and J by 0 bases, 11 bases remained unmatched. The CDR3 sequence: CASRFSPGGPSYEQYF. For the CDR3, the DNA is TGTGCCAGCAGGTTTAGCCCGGGAGGCCCCTCCTACGAGCAGTACTTC.

This clone was counted only a few times. V and J are TRBV18 and TRBJ2-7, with a tentative D call TRBD1 (5 bases). The CDR3 contains 13 residues. Germline lookup yields CDR1 KGHSH and CDR2 LQKENI. V lost 2 bases and J lost 5, with 10 bases in between. CDR3 DNA sequence: TGTGCCAGCTCACCAGCGGACACAAACGAGCAGTACTTC. This translates into CASSPADTNEQYF.

The chain links TRBV9 to TRBJ2-3; 8 bases map to TRBD2. V trimming: 5 bases; J trimming: 1 base; junction bases outside the gene matches: 6. The CDR3 sequence is 15 residues long. The germline gives CDR1 SGDLS, CDR2 YYNGEE. CDR3 amino acids: CASRAGALGTDTQYF. The CDR3 DNA sequence: TGTGCCAGCAGAGCGGGAGCTCTCGGCACAGATACGCAGTATTTT.

CDR3 nucleotide sequence: TGCGCCAGCAGCTTGACGGCTAGCGGGGTTACAGATACGCAGTATTTT. Protein sequence: CASSLTASGVTDTQYF. V usage is TRBV5-1 and J usage is TRBJ2-3, with 9 bases identical to TRBD2. The CDR3 is 16 residues long. The ends lost 1 base at V and 3 bases at J; junction bases unmatched: 6. Per germline, CDR1 SGHRS and CDR2 YFSETQ.

The CDR3 DNA is TGTGCCAGCCCCCTTCCACTCAACAATGAGCAGTTCTTC. Translation gives CASPLPLNNEQFF. V is TRBV7-3 and J is TRBJ2-1; D not resolved. The CDR3 has 13 residues. Germline-derived CDR1 and CDR2 are SGHTA and FQGTGA. Trimming stripped 8 bases from V and 5 bases from J, with 13 bases between.

Worth noting for this clone: An end of the junction does not agree with germline; a read error may underlie this. This chain links TRBV30 with TRBJ1-6; perhaps TRBD1 as D (6 bases). CDR1 and CDR2 (germline): GTSNPN, SVGIG (reference sequence). The CDR3 totals 13 residues. The CDR3 loop reads CAWTRGYSSPLHF. The DNA of the CDR3 is TGTGCCTGGACCAGGGGATATAGTTCACCCCTCCACTTT.

The rearrangement links TRBV7-2 to TRBJ1-1; tentatively, D is TRBD1 (6 bases). CDR1 is SGHTA, CDR2 FQGNSA, per germline. V gave up 3 bases and J gave up 4 bases, with 18 bases separating them. This CDR3 has 16 amino acids. The CDR3 protein is CASSFISGGAGTEAFF. The CDR3 DNA reads TGTGCCAGCAGCTTCATATCTGGGGGCGCTGGCACTGAAGCTTTCTTT.

This clone was seen a few times. The CDR3 sequence is CASNRAGTNTEAFF. The CDR3 region has the DNA TGTGCCAGCAATCGGGCTGGGACAAACACTGAAGCTTTCTTT. The chain recombines TRBV2 with TRBJ1-1; tentatively, D is TRBD1 (6 bases). Looked up from germline, CDR1 is SNHLY and CDR2 is FYNNEI. The V end was cut by 7 bases, the J end by 2 bases, with 14 bases between. This CDR3 comprises 14 residues. The variable domain in full, with the rest retrieved from reference TRBV2 and TRBJ1-1, is EPEVTQTPSHQVTQMGQEVILRCVPISNHLYFYWYRQILGQKVEFLVSFYNNEISEKSEIFDDQFSVERPDGSNFTLKIRSTKLEDSAMYFCASNRAGTNTEAFFGQGTRLTVV.

The V and J genes are TRBV28 and TRBJ2-7, with D unresolved. The V end lost 6 bases, the J end lost 2 bases, and 14 bases lay between the germline ends. CDR1 is MDHEN, CDR2 SYDVKM, per germline. This CDR3 has 14 amino acids. CDR3 DNA sequence: TGTGCCAGCAGAAAATCGGGTCCACCCTACGAGCAGTACTTC. Residues: CASRKSGPPYEQYF.

This clone was seen once. The chain recombines TRBV30 with TRBJ2-5, with 8 bases matching TRBD1. The CDR3 length is 15 residues. Germline V lookup: CDR1 GTSNPN, CDR2 SVGIG (reference sequence). V shed 2 bases and J 4 bases; nucleotides not matched to a gene: 9. CDR3 amino acids: CAWSSRTGLGETQYF. The CDR3 DNA reads as TGTGCCTGGAGTTCCCGGACAGGGTTGGGAGAGACCCAGTACTTC.

This chain connects TRBV7-9 to TRBJ2-1; a weak D match, TRBD2 (5 bases). The V gene's germline CDR1 is SEHNR and CDR2 FQNEAQ (reference sequence). The CDR3 has 14 amino acids. The V gene lost 3 bases and the J gene lost 6 bases, with 12 bases spanning the gap. In DNA form, the CDR3 reads TGTGCCAGCAGCTTGGTTTCGGACTTCAATGAGCAGTTCTTC. Amino acid sequence: CASSLVSDFNEQFF.

The chain joins TRBV28 to TRBJ2-7; D remains unclear. The germline gives CDR1 MDHEN, CDR2 SYDVKM. Trimming removed 2 bases from V and 3 bases from J, with 11 bases in between. CDR3 size: 14 residues. The CDR3 here is CASSLGQRVYEQYF. The CDR3 bases are TGTGCCAGCAGTTTAGGGCAGAGAGTCTACGAGCAGTACTTC.